This paragraph reports one TCR beta chain. CDR3 length: 18 residues. Between the trimmed V and J ends, which lost 1 base and 0 bases, there was a span of 18 bases. Germline-derived CDR1 and CDR2 are SGHDT and YYEEEE. Assay used: immunoSEQ multiplex PCR; TCRdb lists only in-frame clones, some missing. The table shows more than 100,000 clones, with roughly 90% occurring only once. This sample stems from a study of T cell responses to AZD1222 COVID-19 vaccine. Source: peripheral blood, taken 28 days after the second AZD1222 dose. The rearrangement uses TRBV5-6 and TRBJ2-3, with a possible D match to TRBD2 (6 bases). This sequence was found in an adult who received the AZD1222 COVID-19 vaccine. The CDR3 spells CASSLIGFTGVSTDTQYF. In DNA form, the CDR3 reads TGTGCCAGCAGCTTGATTGGTTTTACGGGGGTTAGCACAGATACGCAGTATTTT.